This T cell receptor (beta chain) was captured by sequencing in a study of early T cells in non-severe SARS-CoV-2 infection (dated by TCRdb to the early 2020s). Regarding the complete study: TCR sequencing used bulk RNA from unsorted whole blood, so alpha and beta chains could not be paired. What the authors observed across the whole study: VDJdb matching was skewed toward anti-spike CD8 responses, so virus-specific expansions were likely underestimated and private and CD4 specificities were missed.

The study was a case-control design nested within a healthcare worker cohort in London, UK, with weekly nasopharyngeal swab PCR tests and blood sampling. Healthcare workers were enrolled in the week of the UK lockdown, from 23 to 31 March 2020, and were followed every week for up to roughly 16 weeks. This clonotype has just a few counts. The antigen it binds to is not known. Qualities for individual bases were not recorded, and no much larger clone is one base off. The library was prepared using 5' RACE. TCRdb shows the sequencer as NextSeq 500. To correct for sequencing error and PCR bias, the TCR library protocol tagged individual cDNA molecules with unique molecular identifiers. TCR alpha and beta chains were both sequenced, and the abundances of alpha and beta sequences in each sample were closely correlated with each other. The authors' analysis ran thus. Decombinator V4 was used to annotate the V gene, J gene and CDR3 of the TCR sequences. Expanded TCRs were defined as changing significantly between any two time points under a Poisson model with p below 0.0001. TCR abundances were normalised to the total number of TCRs sequenced in each sample and reported as counts per million. TRAV1-2 paired with TRAJ12, TRAJ20 or TRAJ33 defined MAIT TCRs, while TRAV10 paired with TRAJ18 defined iNKT TCRs. VDJdb, accessed 1 November 2021, was searched for CMV, EBV and SARS-CoV-2 annotated TCRs, with TCRs annotated for multiple antigens excluded. The public sequencing data were trimmed at Q25 with fastp and processed into clonotypes with MiXCR by TCRdb, which kept only in-frame beta chains. Rows are unified per CDR3 protein, each entry keeping the most common DNA and genes. These V and J calls rely on TCRdb rather than the paper's analysis. The sample includes almost 65,000 distinct CDR3 sequences, with over 4.5% observed a single time. Of the sample, around 5% falls within the top ten clones.

The V end loses 7 bases and the J end loses 8 bases, and a stretch of 12 bases separates them. From the cysteine through the phenylalanine, the CDR3 covers 13 amino acids. The sequence is cut down to CDR3 DNA, 39 bases in frame from base 1. Taken from the germline V gene, the CDR1 and CDR2 loops are ENHRY and SYGVKD. The sequenced sample consisted of whole blood. The V gene is TRBV10-3 and the J gene is TRBJ1-6; no confident D gene assignment can be made. The TCR originated in an adult who was a healthcare worker with PCR-confirmed SARS-CoV-2 infection or an uninfected control (not recorded which). The DNA sequence is given as TGTGCCATCAAGGCAGGACCGGATTCACCCCTCCACTTT. The resulting protein is CAIKAGPDSPLHF.